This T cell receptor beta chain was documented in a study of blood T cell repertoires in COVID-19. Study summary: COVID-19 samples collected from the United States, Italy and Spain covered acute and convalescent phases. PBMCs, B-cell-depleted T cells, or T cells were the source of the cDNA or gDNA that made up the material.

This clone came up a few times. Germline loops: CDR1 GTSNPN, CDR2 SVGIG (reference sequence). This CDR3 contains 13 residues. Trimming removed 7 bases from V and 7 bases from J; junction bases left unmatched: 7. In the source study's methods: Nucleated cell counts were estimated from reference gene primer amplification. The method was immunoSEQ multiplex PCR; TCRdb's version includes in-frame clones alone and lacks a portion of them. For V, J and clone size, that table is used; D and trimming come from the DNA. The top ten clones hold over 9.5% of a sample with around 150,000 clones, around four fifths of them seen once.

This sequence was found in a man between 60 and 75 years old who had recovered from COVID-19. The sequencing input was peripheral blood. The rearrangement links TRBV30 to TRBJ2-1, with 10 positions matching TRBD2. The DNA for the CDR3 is TGTGCCTCAGAGCGGGAGGGCCTAAATGAGCAGTTCTTC. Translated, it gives CASEREGLNEQFF.